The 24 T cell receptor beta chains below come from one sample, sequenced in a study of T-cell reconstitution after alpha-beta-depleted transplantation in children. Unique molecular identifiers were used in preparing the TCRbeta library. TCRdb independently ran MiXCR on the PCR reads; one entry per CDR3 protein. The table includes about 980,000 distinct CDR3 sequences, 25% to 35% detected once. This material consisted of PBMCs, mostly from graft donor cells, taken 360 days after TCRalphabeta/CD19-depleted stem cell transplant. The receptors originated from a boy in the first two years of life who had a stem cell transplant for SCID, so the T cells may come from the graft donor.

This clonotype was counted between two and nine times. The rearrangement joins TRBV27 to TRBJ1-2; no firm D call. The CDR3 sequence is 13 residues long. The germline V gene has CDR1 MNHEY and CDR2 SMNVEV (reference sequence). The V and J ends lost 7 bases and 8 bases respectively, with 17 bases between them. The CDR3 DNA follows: TGTGCCAGCACCAGTGCTCGGGTGGGCGGCTACACCTTC. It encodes CASTSARVGGYTF.

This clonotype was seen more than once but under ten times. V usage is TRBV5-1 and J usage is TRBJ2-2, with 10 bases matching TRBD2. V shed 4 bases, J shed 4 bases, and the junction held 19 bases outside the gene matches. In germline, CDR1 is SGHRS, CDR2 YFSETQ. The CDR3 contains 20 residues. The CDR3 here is CASSLPEELAGGPFTGELFF. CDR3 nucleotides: TGCGCCAGCAGCCTCCCGGAAGAGTTAGCGGGGGGTCCCTTCACCGGGGAGCTGTTTTTT.

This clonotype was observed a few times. The CDR3 bases are TGCAGCGTTGAAACGGGGCGCGGAGCTTTCTTT. Translating gives CSVETGRGAFF. The rearrangement joins TRBV29-1 to TRBJ1-1; tentative D call: TRBD1 (5 bases). V shed 2 bases and J shed 10 bases, with 11 bases lying between them. The CDR3 has 11 amino acids. Looked up from germline, CDR1 is SQVTM and CDR2 is ANQGSEA.

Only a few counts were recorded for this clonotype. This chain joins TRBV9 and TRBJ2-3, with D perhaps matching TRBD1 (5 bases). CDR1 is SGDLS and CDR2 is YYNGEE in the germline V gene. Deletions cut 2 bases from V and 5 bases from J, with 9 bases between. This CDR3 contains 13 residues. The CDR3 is CASSVQGGDTQYF. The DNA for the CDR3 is TGTGCCAGCAGCGTTCAGGGCGGAGATACGCAGTATTTT.

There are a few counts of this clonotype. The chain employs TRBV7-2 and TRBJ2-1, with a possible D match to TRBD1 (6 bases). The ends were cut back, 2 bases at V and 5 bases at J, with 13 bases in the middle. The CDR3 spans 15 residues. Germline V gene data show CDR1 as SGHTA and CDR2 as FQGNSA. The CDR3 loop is CASSLNRVLNNEQFF. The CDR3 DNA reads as TGTGCCAGCAGCTTAAACAGGGTCCTTAACAATGAGCAGTTCTTC.

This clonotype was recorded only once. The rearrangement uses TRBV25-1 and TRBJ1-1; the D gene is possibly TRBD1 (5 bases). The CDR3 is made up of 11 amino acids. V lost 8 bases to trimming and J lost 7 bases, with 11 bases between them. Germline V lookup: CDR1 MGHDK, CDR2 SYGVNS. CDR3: CASRGGIEAFF. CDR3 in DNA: TGTGCCAGCCGTGGGGGAATTGAAGCTTTCTTT.

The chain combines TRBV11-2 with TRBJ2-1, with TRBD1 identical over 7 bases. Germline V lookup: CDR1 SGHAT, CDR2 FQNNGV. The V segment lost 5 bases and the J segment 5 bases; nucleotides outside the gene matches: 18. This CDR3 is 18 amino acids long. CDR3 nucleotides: TGTGCCAGCAGCCTAACCCCATACTACGACAGGGTGGACAATGAGCAGTTCTTC. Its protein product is CASSLTPYYDRVDNEQFF.

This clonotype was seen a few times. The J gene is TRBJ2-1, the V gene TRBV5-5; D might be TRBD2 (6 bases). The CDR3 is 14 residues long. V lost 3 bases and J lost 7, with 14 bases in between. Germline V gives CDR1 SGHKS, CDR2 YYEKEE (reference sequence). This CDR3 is CASSWGGRRNEQFF. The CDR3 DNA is TGTGCCAGCAGCTGGGGAGGTCGAAGGAATGAGCAGTTCTTC.

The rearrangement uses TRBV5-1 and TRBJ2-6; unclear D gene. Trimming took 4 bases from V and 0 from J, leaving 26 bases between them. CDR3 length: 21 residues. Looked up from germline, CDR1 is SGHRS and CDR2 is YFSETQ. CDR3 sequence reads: CASSKSPTGGVWVSGANVLTF. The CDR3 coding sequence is TGCGCCAGCAGCAAATCACCGACGGGCGGAGTCTGGGTCTCTGGGGCCAACGTCCTGACTTTC.

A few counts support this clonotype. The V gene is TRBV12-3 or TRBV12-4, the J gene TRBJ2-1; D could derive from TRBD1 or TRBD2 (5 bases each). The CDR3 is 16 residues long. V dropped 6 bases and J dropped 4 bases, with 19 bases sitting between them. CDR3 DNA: TGTGCCAGCAGCCTAAATCCGGGGCCTATGTACAATGAGCAGTTCTTC. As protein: CASSLNPGPMYNEQFF.

The CDR3 spells CASSQGGGEGSYEQYF. The CDR3 nucleotides are TGTGCCAGCAGCCAAGGCGGGGGTGAAGGCTCCTACGAGCAGTACTTC. V usage is TRBV4-2 and J usage is TRBJ2-7, with 7 bases lining up with TRBD2. Unmatched junction bases numbered 6, after V lost 1 base and J lost 0 bases. CDR1 is LGHNA, CDR2 YNFKEQ, per germline. The CDR3 spans 16 residues.

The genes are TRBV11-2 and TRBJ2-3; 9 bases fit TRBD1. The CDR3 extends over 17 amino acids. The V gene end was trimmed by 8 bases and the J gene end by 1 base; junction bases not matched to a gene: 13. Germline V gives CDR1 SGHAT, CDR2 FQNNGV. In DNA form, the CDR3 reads TGTGCCAGCGCCGGACAGGGGAATGCTATTGGCACAGATACGCAGTATTTT. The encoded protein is CASAGQGNAIGTDTQYF. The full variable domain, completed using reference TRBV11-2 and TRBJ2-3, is EAGVAQSPRYKIIEKRQSVAFWCNPISGHATLYWYQQILGQGPKLLIQFQNNGVVDDSQLPKDRFSAERLKGVDSTLKIQPAKLEDSAVYLCASAGQGNAIGTDTQYFGPGTRLTVL.

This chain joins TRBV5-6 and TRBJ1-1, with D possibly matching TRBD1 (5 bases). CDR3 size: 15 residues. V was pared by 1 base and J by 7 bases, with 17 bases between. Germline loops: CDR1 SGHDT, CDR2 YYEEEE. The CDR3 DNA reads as TGTGCCAGCAGCTTGAGGGGCAGGGAGGGAGGTGAAGCTTTCTTT. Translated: CASSLRGREGGEAFF.

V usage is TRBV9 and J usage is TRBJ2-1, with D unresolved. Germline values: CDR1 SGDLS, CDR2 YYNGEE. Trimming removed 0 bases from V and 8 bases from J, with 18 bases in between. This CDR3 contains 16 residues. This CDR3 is CASSVGGYLSGDEQFF. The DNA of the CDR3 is TGTGCCAGCAGCGTAGGGGGTTACCTCTCCGGCGATGAGCAGTTCTTC.

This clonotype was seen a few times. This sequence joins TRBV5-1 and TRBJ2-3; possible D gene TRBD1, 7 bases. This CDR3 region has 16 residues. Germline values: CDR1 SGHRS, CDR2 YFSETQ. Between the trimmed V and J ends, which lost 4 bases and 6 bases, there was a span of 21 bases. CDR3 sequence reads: CASSVGTVLGGDTQYF. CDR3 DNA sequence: TGCGCCAGCAGCGTGGGGACAGTCCTAGGGGGGGATACGCAGTATTTT.

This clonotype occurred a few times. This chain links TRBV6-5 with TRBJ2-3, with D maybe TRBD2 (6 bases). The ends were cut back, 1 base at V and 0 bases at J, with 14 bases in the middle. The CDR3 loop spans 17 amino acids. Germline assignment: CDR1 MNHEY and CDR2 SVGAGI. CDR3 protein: CASSYFAGSYSTDTQYF. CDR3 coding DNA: TGTGCCAGCAGTTACTTCGCGGGGTCCTATAGCACAGATACGCAGTATTTT.

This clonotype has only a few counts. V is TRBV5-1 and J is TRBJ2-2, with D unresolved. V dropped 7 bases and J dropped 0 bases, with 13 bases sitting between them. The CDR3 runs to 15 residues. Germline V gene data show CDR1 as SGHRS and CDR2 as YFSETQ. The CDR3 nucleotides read TGCGCCAGCGGCTCTAGTTTCGCGAACACCGGGGAGCTGTTTTTT. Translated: CASGSSFANTGELFF.

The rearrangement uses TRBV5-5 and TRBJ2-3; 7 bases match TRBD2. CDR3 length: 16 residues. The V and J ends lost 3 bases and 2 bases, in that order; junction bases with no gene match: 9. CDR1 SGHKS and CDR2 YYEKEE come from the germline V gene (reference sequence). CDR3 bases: TGTGCCAGCAGCTGGACCAAGGGACTACCCACAGATACGCAGTATTTT. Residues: CASSWTKGLPTDTQYF.

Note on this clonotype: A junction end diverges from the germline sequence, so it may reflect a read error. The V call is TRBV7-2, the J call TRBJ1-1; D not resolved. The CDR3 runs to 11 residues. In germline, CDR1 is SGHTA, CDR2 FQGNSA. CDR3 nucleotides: TGTGCCAGCAGCTTAGTGGGTATCCCAAGCTTT. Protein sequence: CASSLVGIPSF.

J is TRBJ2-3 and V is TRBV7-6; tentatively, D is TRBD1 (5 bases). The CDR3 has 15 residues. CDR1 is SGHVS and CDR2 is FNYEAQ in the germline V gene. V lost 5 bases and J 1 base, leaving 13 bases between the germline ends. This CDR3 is CASSTRTGGTDTQYF. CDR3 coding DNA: TGTGCCAGCAGCACCCGAACAGGCGGCACAGATACGCAGTATTTT.

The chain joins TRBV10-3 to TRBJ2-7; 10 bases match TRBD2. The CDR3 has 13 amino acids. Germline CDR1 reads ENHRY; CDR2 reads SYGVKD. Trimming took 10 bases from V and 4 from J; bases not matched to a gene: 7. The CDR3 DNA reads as TGTGCCACCCTGGAGACTAGCGGGTACGAGCAGTACTTC. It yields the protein CATLETSGYEQYF.

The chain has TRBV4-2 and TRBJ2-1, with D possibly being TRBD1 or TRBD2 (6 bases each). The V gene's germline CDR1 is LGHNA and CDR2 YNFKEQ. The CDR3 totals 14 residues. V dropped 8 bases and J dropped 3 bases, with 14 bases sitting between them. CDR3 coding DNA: TGTGCCAGCGGCCGGGGGCGTCTCTACAATGAGCAGTTCTTC. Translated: CASGRGRLYNEQFF.

CDR3 bases: TGTGCCAGCAGAAAACTAACAGATTACAATGAGCAGTTCTTC. It codes for CASRKLTDYNEQFF. J is TRBJ2-1 and V is TRBV28; D gene ambiguous. The ends were cut back, 6 bases at V and 4 bases at J, with 13 bases in the middle. CDR1 and CDR2 from the germline V gene are MDHEN and SYDVKM. CDR3 length: 14 amino acids.

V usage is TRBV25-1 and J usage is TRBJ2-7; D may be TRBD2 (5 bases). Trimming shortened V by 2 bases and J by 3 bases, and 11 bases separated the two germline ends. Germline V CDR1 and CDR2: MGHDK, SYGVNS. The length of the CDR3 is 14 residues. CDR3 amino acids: CASSEPSWGYEQYF. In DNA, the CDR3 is TGTGCCAGCAGTGAACCTAGCTGGGGCTACGAGCAGTACTTC.